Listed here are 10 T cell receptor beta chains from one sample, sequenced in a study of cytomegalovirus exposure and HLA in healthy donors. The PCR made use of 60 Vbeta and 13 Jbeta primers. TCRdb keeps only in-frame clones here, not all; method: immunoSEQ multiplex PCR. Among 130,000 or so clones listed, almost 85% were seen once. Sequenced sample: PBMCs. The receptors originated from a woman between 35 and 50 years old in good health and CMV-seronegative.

The CDR3 is CASSSPSGQRNTEAFF. CDR3 DNA: TGTGCCAGCAGCTCACCATCGGGACAACGGAACACTGAAGCTTTCTTT. The chain has TRBV11-2 and TRBJ1-1, with D maybe TRBD1 (6 bases). This CDR3 is 16 amino acids long. Germline CDR1 is SGHAT and CDR2 is FQNNGV. Trimming removed 4 bases from V and 1 base from J, with 16 bases in between.

The CDR3 reads CASSPGTGGRQPQHF. The CDR3 bases are TGCGCCAGCAGCCCCGGGACAGGCGGCAGGCAGCCCCAGCATTTT. The chain is built from TRBV5-1 and TRBJ1-5; 8 bases are shared with TRBD1. CDR3 length equals 15 residues. V was pared by 4 bases and J by 7 bases, with 10 bases of the junction left unmatched. Germline assignment: CDR1 SGHRS and CDR2 YFSETQ.

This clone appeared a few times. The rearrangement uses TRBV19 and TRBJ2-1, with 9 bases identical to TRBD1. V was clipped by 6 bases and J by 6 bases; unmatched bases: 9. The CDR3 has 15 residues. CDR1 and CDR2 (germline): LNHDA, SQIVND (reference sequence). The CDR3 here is CASRTPGQGVNEQFF. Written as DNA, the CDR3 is TGTGCCAGTAGGACGCCGGGACAGGGTGTCAATGAGCAGTTCTTC.

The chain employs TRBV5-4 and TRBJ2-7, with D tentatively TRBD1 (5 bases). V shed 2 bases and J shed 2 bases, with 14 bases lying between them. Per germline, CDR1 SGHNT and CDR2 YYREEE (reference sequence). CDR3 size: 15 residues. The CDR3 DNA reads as TGTGCCAGCAGCTTATCGGTACAGGAGCCCTACGAGCAGTACTTC. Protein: CASSLSVQEPYEQYF.

This CDR3 reads CASSDLATGHGYTF. CDR3 DNA: TGTGCCAGCAGTGACTTAGCGACAGGGCACGGCTACACCTTC. This chain uses TRBV6-4 with TRBJ1-2; 7 positions match TRBD1. The CDR3 sequence is 14 residues long. The germline gives CDR1 MRHNA, CDR2 SNTAGT. J gave up 8 bases and V 1 base, and 7 bases lay outside the gene matches.

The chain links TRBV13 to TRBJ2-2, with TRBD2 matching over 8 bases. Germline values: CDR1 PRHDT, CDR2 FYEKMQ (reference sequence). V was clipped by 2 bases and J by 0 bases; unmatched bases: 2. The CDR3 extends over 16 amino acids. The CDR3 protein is CASSLISGANTGELFF. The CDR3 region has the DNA TGTGCCAGCAGCTTAATTAGCGGGGCGAACACCGGGGAGCTGTTTTTT. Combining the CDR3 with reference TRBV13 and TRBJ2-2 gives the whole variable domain AAGVIQSPRHLIKEKRETATLKCYPIPRHDTVYWYQQGPGQDPQFLISFYEKMQSDKGSIPDRFSAQQFSDYHSELNMSSLELGDSALYFCASSLISGANTGELFFGEGSRLTVL.

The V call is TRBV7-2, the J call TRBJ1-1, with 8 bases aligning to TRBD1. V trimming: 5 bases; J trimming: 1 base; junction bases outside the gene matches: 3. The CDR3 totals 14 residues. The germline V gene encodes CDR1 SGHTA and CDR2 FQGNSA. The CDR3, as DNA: TGTGCCAGCAGCCTGACAGGGGAGAACACTGAAGCTTTCTTT. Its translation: CASSLTGENTEAFF.

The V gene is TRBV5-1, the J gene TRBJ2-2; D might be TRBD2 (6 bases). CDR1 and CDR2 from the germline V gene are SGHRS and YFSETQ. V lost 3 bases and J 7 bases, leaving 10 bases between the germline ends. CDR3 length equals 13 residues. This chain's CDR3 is CASSWGLGGELFF. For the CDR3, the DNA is TGCGCCAGCAGCTGGGGACTGGGCGGGGAGCTGTTTTTT.

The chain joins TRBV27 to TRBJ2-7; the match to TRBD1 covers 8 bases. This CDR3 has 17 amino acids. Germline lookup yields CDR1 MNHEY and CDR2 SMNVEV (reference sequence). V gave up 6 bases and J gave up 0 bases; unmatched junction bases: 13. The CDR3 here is CASSRSQVGQDSYEQYF. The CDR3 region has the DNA TGTGCCAGCAGCCGTAGCCAGGTGGGACAGGACTCCTACGAGCAGTACTTC.

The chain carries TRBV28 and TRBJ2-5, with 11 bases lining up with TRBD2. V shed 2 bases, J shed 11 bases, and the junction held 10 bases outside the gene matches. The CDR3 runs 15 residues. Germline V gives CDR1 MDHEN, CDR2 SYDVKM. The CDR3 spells CASSLPPGLADEQYF. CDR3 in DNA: TGTGCCAGCAGTTTACCGCCGGGACTAGCGGATGAGCAGTACTTC.